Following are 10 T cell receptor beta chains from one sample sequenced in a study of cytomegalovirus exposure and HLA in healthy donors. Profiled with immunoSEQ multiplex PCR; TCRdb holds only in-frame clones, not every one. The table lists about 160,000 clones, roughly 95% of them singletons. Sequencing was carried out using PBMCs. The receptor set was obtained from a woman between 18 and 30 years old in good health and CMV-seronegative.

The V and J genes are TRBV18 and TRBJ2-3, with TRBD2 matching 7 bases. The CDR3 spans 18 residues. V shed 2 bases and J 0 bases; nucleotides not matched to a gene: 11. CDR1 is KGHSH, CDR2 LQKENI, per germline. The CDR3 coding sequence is TGTGCCAGCTCACCAGGCAAAAGCCGGGGGGTAAGCACAGATACGCAGTATTTT. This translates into CASSPGKSRGVSTDTQYF. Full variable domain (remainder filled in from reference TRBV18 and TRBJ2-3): NAGVMQNPRHLVRRRGQEARLRCSPMKGHSHVYWYRQLPEEGLKFMVYLQKENIIDESGMPKERFSAEFPKEGPSILRIQQVVRGDSAAYFCASSPGKSRGVSTDTQYFGPGTRLTVL.

This chain's CDR3 is CASSEWVLAGKETQYF. CDR3 nucleotide sequence: TGTGCCAGCAGTGAATGGGTTCTAGCGGGCAAAGAGACCCAGTACTTC. The rearrangement joins TRBV6-1 to TRBJ2-5, with 8 bases identical to TRBD2. J lost 3 bases, V lost 2 bases, and 8 bases had no gene match. There are 16 residues in the CDR3. The V gene's germline CDR1 is MNHNS and CDR2 SASEGT.

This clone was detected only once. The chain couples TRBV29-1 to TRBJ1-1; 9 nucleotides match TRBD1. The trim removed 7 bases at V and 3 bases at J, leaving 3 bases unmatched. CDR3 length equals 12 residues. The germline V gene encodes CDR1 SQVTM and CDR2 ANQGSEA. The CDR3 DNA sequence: TGCAGCGGGGACAGGGTGGACACTGAAGCTTTCTTT. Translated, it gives CSGDRVDTEAFF.

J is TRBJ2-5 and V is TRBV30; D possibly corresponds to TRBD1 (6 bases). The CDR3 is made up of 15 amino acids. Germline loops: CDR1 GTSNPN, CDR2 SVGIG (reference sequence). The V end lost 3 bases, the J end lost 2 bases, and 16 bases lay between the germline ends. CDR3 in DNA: TGTGCCTGGAGAGAAACAGGGATGGGACAAGAGACCCAGTACTTC. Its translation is CAWRETGMGQETQYF.

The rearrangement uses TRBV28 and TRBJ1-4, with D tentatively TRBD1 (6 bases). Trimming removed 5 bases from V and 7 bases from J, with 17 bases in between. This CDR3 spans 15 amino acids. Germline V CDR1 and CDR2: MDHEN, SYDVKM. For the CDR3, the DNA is TGTGCCAGCAGTGCTGACGTACAGGGCCGTGAAAAACTGTTTTTT. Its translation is CASSADVQGREKLFF. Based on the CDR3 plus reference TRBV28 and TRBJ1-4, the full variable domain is DVKVTQSSRYLVKRTGEKVFLECVQDMDHENMFWYRQDPGLGLRLIYFSYDVKMKEKGDIPEGYSVSREKKERFSLILESASTNQTSMYLCASSADVQGREKLFFGSGTQLSVL.

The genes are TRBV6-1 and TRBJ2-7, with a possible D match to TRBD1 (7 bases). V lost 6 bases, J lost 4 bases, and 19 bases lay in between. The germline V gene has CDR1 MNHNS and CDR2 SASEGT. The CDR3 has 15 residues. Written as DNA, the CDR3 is TGTGCCAGCAGCGCCCCAGGGGGAGGCGGGTACGAGCAGTACTTC. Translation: CASSAPGGGGYEQYF.

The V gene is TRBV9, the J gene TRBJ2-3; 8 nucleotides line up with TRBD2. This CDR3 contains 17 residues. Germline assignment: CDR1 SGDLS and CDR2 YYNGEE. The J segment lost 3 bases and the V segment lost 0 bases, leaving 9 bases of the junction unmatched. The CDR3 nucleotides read TGTGCCAGCAGCGTAGCGGGGGGGCCTTTTTCGACAGATACGCAGTATTTT. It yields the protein CASSVAGGPFSTDTQYF.

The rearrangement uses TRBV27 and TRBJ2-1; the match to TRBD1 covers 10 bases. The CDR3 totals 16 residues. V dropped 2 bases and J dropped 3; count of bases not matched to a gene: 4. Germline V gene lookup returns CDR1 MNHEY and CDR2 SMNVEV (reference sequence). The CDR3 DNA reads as TGTGCCAGCAGTTTACTTGGACAGGGGGTCTACAATGAGCAGTTCTTC. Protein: CASSLLGQGVYNEQFF.

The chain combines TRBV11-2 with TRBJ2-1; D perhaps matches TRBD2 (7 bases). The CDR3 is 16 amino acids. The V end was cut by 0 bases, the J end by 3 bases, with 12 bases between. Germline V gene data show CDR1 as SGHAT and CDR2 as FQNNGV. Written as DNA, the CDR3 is TGTGCCAGCAGCTTAGATCGGCGGGGGCGCTACAATGAGCAGTTCTTC. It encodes CASSLDRRGRYNEQFF.

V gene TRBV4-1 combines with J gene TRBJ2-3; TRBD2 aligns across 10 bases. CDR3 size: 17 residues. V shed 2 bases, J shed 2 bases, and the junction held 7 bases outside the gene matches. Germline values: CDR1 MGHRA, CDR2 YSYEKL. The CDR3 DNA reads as TGCGCCAGCAGCCAATCGGCTAGCGGGGGCCTCACAGATACGCAGTATTTT. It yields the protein CASSQSASGGLTDTQYF.